This T cell receptor (beta chain) comes out of a study of prognosis after radiotherapy for stage I lung cancer. Study details: In the span from April 2018 to early 2019, stage I non-small cell lung cancer patients were enrolled. The study, taken as a whole, reports: After stereotactic body radiation therapy, unique TCR clone counts dropped from a median of 10,088 to 6,861. After stereotactic body radiation therapy, patients with later distant metastases showed lower Shannon entropy.

This CDR3 contains 11 residues. The V end was cut by 6 bases, the J end by 5 bases, with 10 bases between. CDR1 DFQATT and CDR2 SNEGSKA come from the germline V gene (reference sequence). This clonotype occurred many times. The antigen remains undetermined. With two-round multiplex PCR, TCR beta CDR3 sequences were amplified from genomic DNA. First-round PCR used primers specific to each TRBV and TRBJ gene. From the multiplex PCR reads, TCRdb called clonotypes with MiXCR, one entry per CDR3 protein. The table has about 24,000 distinct CDR3 sequences, about 40% seen once. Researchers took 4.5 to 7 milliliters of peripheral blood at each of two time points.

The sample was PBMCs, taken before or after stereotactic body radiation therapy (not recorded which). The clonotype comes from a donor older than 45 with non-small cell lung cancer. The gene calls are TRBV20-1 and TRBJ2-5, with TRBD2 as a possible D gene (5 bases). The DNA of the CDR3 is TGCAGTGCCGTCCGGAGGGAGACCCAGTACTTC. Translated, it gives CSAVRRETQYF.